Listed below are T cell receptor beta chains from one sample, sequenced in a study of technical replicates of blood from several donors. The protocol was immunoSEQ multiplex PCR, while the TCRdb copy is restricted to in-frame clones and leaves out a portion. This sample yields approximately 70,000 clones, of which just under 95% are seen a single time; approximately 0.4% belongs to the top ten. Sequenced input: T cells isolated from PBMCs. The origin of the receptors is a human donor in good health. The CDR3 runs from the conserved cysteine through the conserved F or W. A D gene is named only where the DNA matches it firmly. Some rows mark clone size as missing; the rest say once, few, many or name a class of expanded clone.

abundance	v_gene	j_gene	d_gene	CDR3aa	CDR3nt
.	TRBV7-9	TRBJ2-1	.	CASSGRGYEQFF	TGTGCCAGCAGCGGCAGGGGCTATGAGCAGTTCTTC
.	TRBV12-5	TRBJ2-4	TRBD2	CASGLGLAGGHDLNIQYF	TGTGCTAGTGGCCTAGGACTAGCGGGAGGGCATGATCTAAACATTCAGTACTTC
.	TRBV10-1	TRBJ2-3	TRBD1	CASSESGRGPQDTQYF	TGCGCCAGCAGTGAGTCGGGCAGGGGGCCGCAGGATACGCAGTATTTT
.	TRBV5-1	TRBJ2-3	TRBD2	CASSLVTSGRNTDTQYF	TGCGCCAGCAGCTTGGTTACTAGCGGGAGGAACACAGATACGCAGTATTTT
.	TRBV27	TRBJ1-2	TRBD1	CASSPLGTASGYTF	TGTGCCAGCAGCCCGTTAGGGACAGCGAGTGGCTACACCTTC
once	TRBV7-9	TRBJ2-7	.	CASSFNYEQYF	TGTGCCAGCAGCTTCAACTACGAGCAGTACTTC
.	TRBV19	TRBJ2-7	TRBD2	CASFSGTYYEQYF	TGTGCCAGTTTTAGCGGGACCTACTACGAGCAGTACTTC
.	TRBV19	TRBJ2-7	TRBD2	CASSIRTSGSYEQYF	TGTGCCAGTAGTATACGGACTAGCGGGAGCTACGAGCAGTACTTC
.	TRBV29-1	TRBJ1-1	.	CSVEETGNTEAFF	TGCAGCGTTGAAGAGACAGGGAACACTGAAGCTTTCTTT
.	TRBV7-9	TRBJ1-4	TRBD1	CASSPRQGADEKLFF	TGTGCCAGCAGCCCAAGACAGGGGGCGGATGAAAAACTGTTTTTT
.	TRBV5-6	TRBJ2-1	.	CASSFTGFLYNEQFF	TGTGCCAGCAGCTTTACAGGGTTCTTATACAATGAGCAGTTCTTC
.	TRBV7-9	TRBJ1-4	TRBD1	CASSSTGYLEKLFF	TGTGCCAGCAGCTCGACAGGGTACTTGGAAAAACTGTTTTTT
.	TRBV27	TRBJ2-7	TRBD2	CASSPLAGFFYEQYF	TGTGCCAGCAGTCCTCTAGCGGGTTTTTTCTACGAGCAGTACTTC
.	TRBV29-1	TRBJ1-1	.	CSVDRGNTEAFF	TGCAGCGTTGACAGGGGGAACACTGAAGCTTTCTTT
.	TRBV6-1	TRBJ2-2	.	CASTRTITGELFF	TGTGCCAGCACAAGGACTATCACCGGGGAGCTGTTTTTT
.	TRBV6-5	TRBJ1-1	TRBD1	CASSYFRQGSEAFF	TGTGCCAGCAGTTACTTCCGACAGGGTAGTGAAGCTTTCTTT
.	TRBV6-1	TRBJ1-2	TRBD1	CASSPTGGVYGYTF	TGTGCCAGCAGTCCTACAGGGGGGGTCTATGGCTACACCTTC
once	TRBV7-3	TRBJ2-3	.	CASSPLAGKGTDTQYF	TGTGCCAGCAGCCCCCTTGCGGGGAAGGGCACAGATACGCAGTATTTT
.	TRBV6-5	TRBJ1-2	TRBD1	CASSSGTGSFGYTF	TGTGCCAGCAGTTCGGGGACAGGGTCCTTCGGCTACACCTTC
.	TRBV19	TRBJ2-7	TRBD2	CASSQTSGSYEQYF	TGTGCCAGTAGTCAGACTAGCGGTTCCTACGAGCAGTACTTC
.	TRBV29-1	TRBJ1-1	.	CRAQGMATEAFF	TGCAGGGCCCAGGGAATGGCGACTGAAGCTTTCTTT
.	TRBV11-2	TRBJ2-7	.	CASSLGTVGEQYF	TGTGCCAGCAGCTTAGGGACAGTAGGCGAGCAGTACTTC
few	TRBV7-3	TRBJ1-1	.	CASSLGQITEAFF	TGTGCCAGCAGCTTAGGGCAGATCACTGAAGCTTTCTTT
few	TRBV2	TRBJ1-1	TRBD1	CASSTLQGMNTEAFF	TGTGCCAGCAGTACTTTACAGGGGATGAACACTGAAGCTTTCTTT
.	TRBV30	TRBJ1-2	.	CAWSVGGYGYTF	TGTGCCTGGAGTGTAGGGGGTTATGGCTACACCTTC
.	TRBV19	TRBJ1-5	TRBD1	CASSSGQGSNQPQHF	TGTGCCAGTAGTTCGGGACAGGGAAGCAATCAGCCCCAGCATTTT
.	TRBV19	TRBJ2-7	.	CASSIVTGVYEQYF	TGTGCCAGTAGTATAGTCACAGGTGTCTACGAGCAGTACTTC
.	TRBV6-6	TRBJ2-3	.	CASSYRQGDADTQYF	TGTGCCAGCAGTTATAGGCAGGGTGACGCAGATACGCAGTATTTT
.	TRBV7-8	TRBJ2-1	.	CASSLRVVFYNEQFF	TGTGCCAGCAGCCTTCGGGTCGTTTTTTACAATGAGCAGTTCTTC
.	TRBV19	TRBJ1-5	TRBD1	CASSVDRVRNQPQHF	TGTGCCAGTAGTGTCGACAGGGTCCGCAATCAGCCCCAGCATTTT
.	TRBV27	TRBJ2-2	TRBD2	CASSRLAGGSSTGELFF	TGTGCCAGCAGTCGACTAGCGGGAGGGTCTAGCACCGGGGAGCTGTTTTTT
.	TRBV28	TRBJ2-7	.	CASASSDFYEQYF	TGTGCCAGCGCCTCTAGCGACTTCTACGAGCAGTACTTC
.	TRBV7-2	TRBJ2-5	TRBD1	CASSFGTGASETQYF	TGTGCCAGCAGCTTTGGGACAGGGGCGAGTGAGACCCAGTACTTC